The 19 T cell receptor beta chains below come from one sample, sequenced in a study of blood T cells in healthy people across ages. Together with a sample-barcoded 5' primer, a J-beta primer mix was included in a second PCR lasting roughly 6 to 12 cycles. MiXCR was run by TCRdb on the 5' RACE reads, yielding one entry per CDR3 protein. The sample has 790,000 or so distinct CDR3 sequences, more than 50% seen once. Sequencing was done on a sample of blood. The origin of the receptors is a man aged 40-55 years in good health.

In regard to this clonotype: One end of the junction does not line up with germline, which may come from a read error. V usage is TRBV11-2 and J usage is TRBJ2-1; TRBD2 matches 10 bases. Germline CDR1 SGHAT, CDR2 FQNNGV. The length of the CDR3 is 15 residues. This CDR3 reads CASSVSGRASDEQFF. DNA for the CDR3: TGTGCGAGCAGCGTCAGCGGGAGGGCCTCGGATGAGCAGTTCTTC.

This clonotype was found many times. V gene TRBV3-1 combines with J gene TRBJ2-3; TRBD2 matches 15 bases. The V gene's germline CDR1 is LGHDT and CDR2 YNNKEL (reference sequence). J was trimmed by 0 bases and V by 0 bases; bases with no gene match: 10. The CDR3 runs to 21 residues. CDR3 bases: TGTGCCAGCAGCCAAGAAGGGACTAGCGGGAGGCTTCAATCCAGCACAGATACGCAGTATTTT. It is translated as CASSQEGTSGRLQSSTDTQYF.

This clonotype was counted between two and nine times. CDR3 DNA: TGTGCCAGCAGCTTAGAGTTCACCTACGAGCAGTACTTC. It encodes CASSLEFTYEQYF. This chain links TRBV11-2 with TRBJ2-7; the D is unclear. Deletions cut 0 bases from V and 2 bases from J, with 5 bases between. CDR1 SGHAT and CDR2 FQNNGV come from the germline V gene. The CDR3 covers 13 residues.

This clonotype was detected a few times. The V gene is TRBV9, the J gene TRBJ2-7, with D maybe TRBD2 (5 bases). The DNA end favors TRBJ2-5, so the J call may be wrong. Germline V CDR1 and CDR2: SGDLS, YYNGEE. This CDR3 is 15 amino acids long. The CDR3 nucleotides read TGTGCCAGCAGCGTAGCTACTACTTCTGCGGGGACCCAGTACTTC. It specifies CASSVATTSAGTQYF.

The V gene is TRBV18, the J gene TRBJ2-1, with D tentatively TRBD1 or TRBD2 (7 bases each). Between the trimmed V and J ends, which lost 3 bases and 4 bases, there was a span of 22 bases. CDR1 KGHSH and CDR2 LQKENI come from the germline V gene. The CDR3 covers 18 residues. CDR3 sequence: CASSPDFWDSGKYNEQFF. Here the CDR3 DNA reads TGTGCCAGCTCACCTGACTTTTGGGACAGCGGGAAATACAATGAGCAGTTCTTC.

The gene calls are TRBV6-2 or TRBV6-3 and TRBJ2-7; D is uncertain. This CDR3 has 16 residues. The germline V gene has CDR1 MNHEY and CDR2 SVGEGT. V shed 2 bases and J shed 1 base, with 15 bases lying between them. The CDR3 loop reads CASSYLRGSSSYEQYF. The DNA of the CDR3 is TGTGCCAGCAGTTACCTTCGCGGCAGTTCTTCCTACGAGCAGTACTTC.

The chain has TRBV7-6 and TRBJ2-5; D could derive from TRBD1 or TRBD2 (5 bases each). Germline loops: CDR1 SGHVS, CDR2 FNYEAQ. The V end was cut by 5 bases, the J end by 2 bases, with 15 bases between. This CDR3 is built from 15 residues. The CDR3 here is CASSQDGTVQETQYF. The CDR3 DNA reads TGTGCCAGCAGCCAAGATGGGACGGTTCAAGAGACCCAGTACTTC.

The rearrangement joins TRBV7-9 to TRBJ2-7, with 14 nucleotides matching TRBD2. The V and J ends lost 1 base and 7 bases, in that order; junction bases with no gene match: 6. Germline V gene data show CDR1 as SEHNR and CDR2 as FQNEAQ (reference sequence). The CDR3 sequence is 16 residues long. CDR3 DNA sequence: TGTGCCAGCAGCTTAGTGACTAGCGGGAGGGACAATGAGCAGTACTTC. This translates into CASSLVTSGRDNEQYF.

The CDR3 DNA sequence: TGCAGTGCTAGGCCGGGACTAGCGGGAGGTGGAAATACGCAGTATTTT. Translated: CSARPGLAGGGNTQYF. The rearrangement uses TRBV20-1 and TRBJ2-3, with TRBD2 matching 15 bases. The CDR3 has 16 amino acids. The germline V gene has CDR1 DFQATT and CDR2 SNEGSKA (reference sequence). After removal of 3 bases from V and 7 bases from J, the junction contained 8 bases not matched to a gene.

The rearrangement uses TRBV13 and TRBJ2-5; D is tentatively TRBD1 or TRBD2 (5 bases each). The V and J ends lost 7 bases and 11 bases respectively, with 23 bases between them. The CDR3 loop spans 14 amino acids. Germline loops: CDR1 PRHDT, CDR2 FYEKMQ (reference sequence). CDR3 coding DNA: TGTGCCAGCATTGGGGGACCAGCGGACAATGAGCAGTACTTC. It yields the protein CASIGGPADNEQYF. The full variable domain, completed using reference TRBV13 and TRBJ2-5, is AAGVIQSPRHLIKEKRETATLKCYPIPRHDTVYWYQQGPGQDPQFLISFYEKMQSDKGSIPDRFSAQQFSDYHSELNMSSLELGDSALYFCASIGGPADNEQYFGPGTRLLVL.

J is TRBJ1-2 and V is TRBV30, with a weak D call TRBD1 (6 bases). The CDR3 is made up of 13 amino acids. V was cut by 2 bases and J by 4 bases, with 11 bases left in between. Per the germline V gene, CDR1 is GTSNPN and CDR2 is SVGIG (reference sequence). The CDR3 nucleotides are TGTGCCTGGAGTCTCGGGGACACCTATGGCTACACCTTC. Amino acids: CAWSLGDTYGYTF.

The chain carries TRBV6-2 or TRBV6-3 and TRBJ2-3; D not certain. The V gene's germline CDR1 is MNHEY and CDR2 SVGEGT. The CDR3 is 15 residues long. The V end was cut by 6 bases, the J end by 1 base, with 14 bases between. In nucleotides, the CDR3 is TGTGCCAGCAGGAAGACATCAATCGGCACAGATACGCAGTATTTT. It translates to CASRKTSIGTDTQYF.

In this sample, this clonotype turned up a few times. This sequence joins TRBV3-1 and TRBJ2-7; D may correspond to TRBD1 or TRBD2 (5 bases each). This CDR3 is built from 15 residues. Trimming stripped 2 bases from V and 2 bases from J, with 13 bases between. From germline, CDR1 is LGHDT and CDR2 YNNKEL (reference sequence). The CDR3 bases are TGTGCCAGCAGCCAATTTGGGGACCCGGCCTACGAGCAGTACTTC. Its protein is CASSQFGDPAYEQYF.

This rearrangement joins TRBV24-1 to TRBJ1-2; 10 nucleotides match TRBD1. V lost 6 bases to trimming and J lost 7 bases; unmatched junction nucleotides: 7. This CDR3 is 14 amino acids long. From germline, CDR1 is KGHDR and CDR2 SFDVKD. The CDR3, as DNA: TGTGCCACCAGTCAAGGGACAGGGGTCGGTGGCTACACCTTC. The encoded protein is CATSQGTGVGGYTF.

The chain uses TRBV7-2 and TRBJ2-2; D unclear. CDR3 length: 14 residues. Germline CDR1 SGHTA, CDR2 FQGNSA. Trimming removed 10 bases at V and 2 bases at J, with 14 bases between. CDR3 coding DNA: TGTGCCATCTCGGATGGTATAAACACCGGGGAGCTGTTTTTT. Its translation: CAISDGINTGELFF.

This sequence joins TRBV7-2 and TRBJ2-1; D may be TRBD2 (5 bases). Germline V gives CDR1 SGHTA, CDR2 FQGNSA. The CDR3 length is 16 residues. The V end was cut by 4 bases, the J end by 0 bases, with 13 bases between. This CDR3 reads CASSWGAASSYNEQFF. CDR3 sequence (DNA): TGTGCCAGCAGCTGGGGAGCTGCGAGCTCCTACAATGAGCAGTTCTTC.

The V call is TRBV5-5, the J call TRBJ2-5, with D perhaps being TRBD1 or TRBD2 (5 bases each). TRBJ2-7 explains the end of the DNA better; the J call may be wrong. This CDR3 has 16 residues. Germline V gene lookup returns CDR1 SGHKS and CDR2 YYEKEE (reference sequence). CDR3 protein: CASSSGMGRFGYEQYF. The CDR3, as DNA: TGTGCCAGCAGCTCGGGAATGGGGCGATTCGGCTACGAGCAGTACTTC.

The V call is TRBV7-6, the J call TRBJ2-7; D is possibly TRBD2 (5 bases). The V and J ends lost 5 bases and 5 bases respectively, with 16 bases between them. Germline V CDR1 and CDR2: SGHVS, FNYEAQ. CDR3 length: 14 amino acids. As DNA, the CDR3 is TGTGCCAGCAGCCCCGGGGTAGCGCTGAACGAGCAGTACTTC. This translates into CASSPGVALNEQYF.

This rearrangement joins TRBV20-1 to TRBJ2-5; D remains ambiguous. Germline CDR1 is DFQATT and CDR2 is SNEGSKA (reference sequence). The CDR3 has 11 residues. V lost 6 bases to trimming and J lost 4 bases, with 9 bases between them. CDR3 in amino acids: CSASPSETQYF. CDR3 sequence (DNA): TGCAGTGCCAGTCCCTCAGAGACCCAGTACTTC.